This is a list of T cell receptor beta chains from one sample in a study of blood T cell repertoires in COVID-19. Sequencing used immunoSEQ multiplex PCR; TCRdb keeps in-frame clones, though not all of them. The data contain 300,000 to 400,000 clones, around 87% of them seen just once; the ten biggest clones take up more than 0.8%. Sequences were obtained from PBMCs or T cells enriched from blood (not recorded which). The receptors come from a man aged 18 to 29 who had recovered from COVID-19. Each CDR3 is given with its conserved first and last residue. D genes are given only for firm matches. Some rows mark clone size as missing; the rest say once, few, many or name a class of expanded clone.

D	V	size	J	CDR3	DNA
TRBD2	TRBV10-3	.	TRBJ2-7	CAISATSGDYEQYF	TGTGCCATCAGTGCGACTAGCGGGGACTACGAGCAGTACTTC
.	TRBV7-8	.	TRBJ2-5	CASSFDRSQETQYF	TGTGCCAGCAGCTTTGACAGGTCCCAAGAGACCCAGTACTTC
.	TRBV12-5	.	TRBJ2-1	CASGLPSSNEQFF	TGTGCTAGTGGTCTCCCCTCGTCCAATGAGCAGTTCTTC
TRBD1	TRBV11-2	.	TRBJ1-6	CASSSGQVLYSTLHF	TGTGCCAGCAGCTCGGGACAGGTTTTATATTCGACCCTCCACTTT
.	TRBV1	.	TRBJ1-5	CTSSHSGQGNQPQHF	TGCACCAGCAGCCATTCGGGACAGGGCAATCAGCCCCAGCATTTT
.	TRBV19	.	TRBJ1-1	CASSMEEGRTEAFF	TGTGCCAGTAGTATGGAGGAGGGGAGGACTGAAGCTTTCTTT
.	TRBV5-1	.	TRBJ1-1	CASSILSNTEAFF	TGCGCCAGCAGCATACTAAGTAACACTGAAGCTTTCTTT
.	TRBV13	.	TRBJ2-5	CASSFRGNAETQYF	TGTGCCAGCAGCTTCCGAGGGAACGCGGAGACCCAGTACTTC
.	TRBV30	once	TRBJ1-4	CACTAGGQAGGKLFF	TGTGCCTGTACCGCGGGGGGGCAGGCGGGAGGAAAACTGTTTTTT
.	TRBV29-1	once	TRBJ2-3	CSVGVRLTDTQYF	TGCAGCGTTGGCGTCAGGCTCACAGATACGCAGTATTTT
.	TRBV3-1/TRBV3-2	.	TRBJ2-7	CASSHAGRVSSYEQYF	TGTGCCAGCAGCCATGCCGGCCGGGTTTCCTCCTACGAGCAGTACTTC
.	TRBV7-8	.	TRBJ1-6	CASSWQGHYSPLHF	TGTGCCAGCAGCTGGCAGGGGCATTATTCACCCCTCCACTTT
TRBD2	TRBV7-6	few	TRBJ2-7	CASSLDIAGTYEQYF	TGTGCCAGCAGCTTAGATATAGCGGGGACCTACGAGCAGTACTTC
.	TRBV27	.	TRBJ2-1	CASSVTALSYNEQFF	TGTGCCAGCAGTGTGACAGCCCTCTCCTACAATGAGCAGTTCTTC
TRBD2	TRBV7-2	.	TRBJ2-7	CASSFLASGGYEQYF	TGTGCCAGCAGCTTTTTGGCTAGCGGGGGGTACGAGCAGTACTTC
.	TRBV7-3	.	TRBJ2-2	CASSLQGTNTGELFF	TGTGCCAGCAGCTTACAGGGGACGAACACCGGGGAGCTGTTTTTT
.	TRBV10-3	.	TRBJ1-6	CAISGQSLNNSPLHF	TGTGCCATCAGTGGACAGTCTTTGAATAATTCACCCCTCCACTTT
TRBD1	TRBV18	.	TRBJ2-2	CASSPRQGSTGELFF	TGTGCCAGCTCACCAAGACAGGGTTCTACCGGGGAGCTGTTTTTT
TRBD2	TRBV6-2/TRBV6-3	few	TRBJ2-1	CASSSPGLAGGHEQFF	TGTGCCAGCAGCTCCCCGGGACTAGCGGGAGGGCATGAGCAGTTCTTC
TRBD1	TRBV5-1	.	TRBJ2-3	CASTGGGIPDTQYF	TGCGCCAGCACAGGGGGCGGAATCCCAGATACGCAGTATTTT
TRBD1	TRBV27	.	TRBJ1-6	CASSPRDSENSPLHF	TGTGCCAGCAGTCCAAGGGACAGCGAGAATTCACCCCTCCACTTT
.	TRBV28	.	TRBJ2-7	CASSPPWTHSYEQYF	TGTGCCAGCAGTCCACCCTGGACACACTCATACGAGCAGTACTTC
TRBD1	TRBV6-5	.	TRBJ1-2	CASRADRGNYGYTF	TGTGCCAGCAGAGCAGACAGGGGGAACTATGGCTACACCTTC
TRBD2	TRBV7-2	.	TRBJ2-7	CASSLGLVPYEQYF	TGTGCCAGCAGCCTAGGACTAGTGCCCTACGAGCAGTACTTC
TRBD1	TRBV2	.	TRBJ2-7	CASSQRLIETGAHEQYF	TGTGCCAGCAGTCAACGCCTCATCGAGACAGGGGCCCACGAGCAGTACTTC
TRBD1	TRBV19	.	TRBJ2-2	CAVQPGQVGGELFF	TGTGCCGTTCAACCGGGACAGGTGGGCGGGGAGCTGTTTTTT
TRBD1	TRBV7-9	.	TRBJ2-5	CASSHDRTGYQETQYF	TGTGCCAGCAGCCACGACCGGACAGGGTACCAAGAGACCCAGTACTTC
.	TRBV29-1	.	TRBJ1-2	CSVEGRELNGYTF	TGCAGCGTTGAAGGCAGGGAATTAAATGGCTACACCTTC
TRBD2	TRBV18	.	TRBJ2-1	CASSLRAGASYNEQFF	TGTGCCAGCTCACTCCGAGCGGGGGCCTCCTACAATGAGCAGTTCTTC
TRBD1	TRBV28	.	TRBJ1-1	CASSPTQGQGITEAFF	TGTGCCAGCAGTCCTACTCAGGGACAGGGGATCACTGAAGCTTTCTTT
.	TRBV10-3	.	TRBJ1-2	CAITGEDYGYTF	TGTGCCATCACAGGCGAAGACTATGGCTACACCTTC
TRBD1	TRBV10-3	.	TRBJ1-2	CAIMAQGNGYTF	TGTGCCATCATGGCACAGGGGAACGGCTACACCTTC
.	TRBV20-1	.	TRBJ2-5	CSASSPKQETQYF	TGCAGTGCTAGTAGCCCGAAACAAGAGACCCAGTACTTC
.	TRBV11-3	.	TRBJ2-1	CASSFGQGFASEQFF	TGTGCCAGCAGCTTCGGCCAGGGGTTTGCAAGTGAGCAGTTCTTC
TRBD2	TRBV18	.	TRBJ2-3	CASSPSTSGRPTDTQYF	TGTGCCAGCTCACCCTCGACTAGCGGGAGACCCACAGATACGCAGTATTTT
.	TRBV12-3/TRBV12-4	few	TRBJ1-3	CASSEGVGNTIYF	TGTGCCAGCAGTGAGGGGGTAGGAAACACCATATATTTT
.	TRBV11-2	once	TRBJ2-5	CASSPTRGAETQYF	TGTGCCAGCAGTCCTACCAGGGGGGCAGAGACCCAGTACTTC
TRBD1	TRBV28	.	TRBJ1-2	CASSRGWGNRGQGYGYTF	TGTGCCAGCAGTCGGGGCTGGGGTAACAGGGGGCAAGGCTATGGCTACACCTTC
TRBD1	TRBV25-1	.	TRBJ2-7	CASSEYKLDRGYEQYF	TGTGCCAGCAGTGAATATAAACTGGACAGGGGATACGAGCAGTACTTC
TRBD2	TRBV28	.	TRBJ2-1	CASRGPGGSASGRAYRGNEQFF	TGTGCCAGCAGGGGTCCAGGGGGCTCGGCTAGCGGGAGGGCCTATCGAGGCAATGAGCAGTTCTTC
TRBD1	TRBV19	once	TRBJ1-1	CASIPTGGTEAFF	TGTGCCAGTATTCCGACAGGGGGAACTGAAGCTTTCTTT
TRBD1	TRBV24-1	once	TRBJ1-4	CATSDLQDREGGNEKLFF	TGTGCCACCAGTGATTTGCAGGACAGGGAGGGGGGGAATGAAAAACTGTTTTTT
TRBD2	TRBV2	.	TRBJ2-3	CASSESGRAGDTQYF	TGTGCCAGCAGCGAAAGCGGGAGGGCCGGAGATACGCAGTATTTT